Below, 22 T cell receptor beta chains from the same sample are listed, as sequenced in a study of CD8+ T cells in alopecia areata (dated by TCRdb to about 2018). The treatment or condition label, read with the paper, signifies: oral pan-JAK inhibitor, 5-10 mg twice daily. The library was generated by the immunoSEQ multiplex PCR assay. RNA was extracted from all samples and reverse transcribed into cDNA, which served as template for TCR sequencing. TCRdb obtained this table from immuneACCESS and retained in-frame rearrangements with V and J assigned. These tables miss some clones; where compared with another copy, unresolved V genes account for less than half of the shortfall, and the remainder is unexplained. This sample has 95,000 to 100,000 clones in its table, and 60% of those were observed once. Together, the top ten hold 16% of the sample. Source: CD8+ T cells sorted from blood, taken at approximately week 60, from a patient treated with tofacitinib. The receptors were gathered from a human donor with alopecia areata.

There are a few counts of this clone. The V and J genes are TRBV28 and TRBJ1-5; D is ambiguous. The CDR3 spans 11 residues. V lost 6 bases and J 10 bases, leaving 10 bases between the germline ends. The germline CDR1 and CDR2 sequences are MDHEN and SYDVKM. The CDR3, as DNA: TGTGCCAGCAGCCCCGGAGGCCCCCAGCATTTT. Its translation is CASSPGGPQHF.

V is TRBV5-1 and J is TRBJ2-3, with no clear D. Trimming removed 1 base from V and 0 bases from J, with 3 bases in between. The germline V gene encodes CDR1 SGHRS and CDR2 YFSETQ. The CDR3 sequence is 13 residues long. The CDR3 coding sequence is TGCGCCAGCAGCTTGTACAGCACAGATACGCAGTATTTT. Translating gives CASSLYSTDTQYF.

Here the CDR3 reads CAWLNEKLFF. The DNA for the CDR3 is TGTGCCTGGTTGAATGAAAAACTGTTTTTT. The chain has TRBV30 and TRBJ1-4; D is unclear. Germline CDR1 is GTSNPN and CDR2 is SVGIG (reference sequence). The CDR3 sequence is 10 residues long. V shed 5 bases and J shed 5 bases, with 3 bases lying between them.

The V call is TRBV9, the J call TRBJ2-1, with 9 positions matching TRBD2. CDR3 length equals 15 residues. CDR1 is SGDLS and CDR2 is YYNGEE in the germline V gene. V dropped 3 bases and J dropped 6; count of bases not matched to a gene: 7. CDR3 loop: CASSARGGAGNEQFF. Here the CDR3 DNA reads TGTGCCAGCAGCGCCCGCGGGGGGGCCGGCAATGAGCAGTTCTTC.

Here the CDR3 DNA reads TGCAGCGTTGACTCTCAGAGCTCCTACAATGAGCAGTTCTTC. Translation gives CSVDSQSSYNEQFF. This chain connects TRBV29-1 to TRBJ2-1, with D unclear. Trimming removed 3 bases from V and 0 bases from J, with 9 bases in between. Germline V gene sequence: CDR1 SQVTM, CDR2 ANQGSEA. CDR3 size: 14 residues.

This clone was picked up one time. The chain uses TRBV6-6 and TRBJ2-2; D uncertain. Germline values: CDR1 MNHNY, CDR2 SVGAGI (reference sequence). CDR3 length equals 14 residues. With 1 base removed from V and 6 bases from J, the gap between germline ends came to 9 bases. CDR3 nucleotide sequence: TGTGCCAGCAGTTACTTAGGGTTCGCCGGGGAGCTGTTTTTT. As protein: CASSYLGFAGELFF.

This chain joins TRBV15 and TRBJ2-7, with D perhaps assigned TRBD1 or TRBD2 (5 bases each). From germline, CDR1 is LNHNV and CDR2 YYDKDF (reference sequence). V lost 0 bases and J lost 1, with 10 bases in between. There are 15 residues in the CDR3. Written as DNA, the CDR3 is TGTGCCACCAGCAGAGATCTTGGGGGATCCTACGAGCAGTACTTC. Its protein product is CATSRDLGGSYEQYF.

The gene calls are TRBV2 and TRBJ2-7, with 7 bases matching TRBD1. The CDR3 is made up of 14 amino acids. CDR1 and CDR2 from the germline V gene are SNHLY and FYNNEI. After removal of 6 bases from V and 5 bases from J, the junction contained 10 bases not matched to a gene. For the CDR3, the DNA is TGTGCCAGCAGCAGCACGGGACAGATCCACGAGCAGTACTTC. Protein: CASSSTGQIHEQYF.

Written as DNA, the CDR3 is TGTGCCAGCAGTACCCGTGACAGGGTCTCTAATGAGCAGTTCTTC. The encoded protein is CASSTRDRVSNEQFF. This chain links TRBV27 with TRBJ2-1, with 7 bases identical to TRBD1. CDR1 is MNHEY and CDR2 is SMNVEV in the germline V gene (reference sequence). CDR3 length: 15 residues. V shed 5 bases and J 7 bases; nucleotides not matched to a gene: 11.

The rearrangement joins TRBV29-1 to TRBJ2-7, with D possibly matching TRBD1 (6 bases). The CDR3 runs 14 residues. V was clipped by 0 bases and J by 3 bases, with 12 bases between them. The germline gives CDR1 SQVTM, CDR2 ANQGSEA. Written as DNA, the CDR3 is TGCAGCGTTGAAGATCATGGACAGCACTACGAGCAGTACTTC. This encodes CSVEDHGQHYEQYF.

This chain links TRBV5-1 with TRBJ2-3; the match to TRBD1 covers 10 bases. V dropped 4 bases and J dropped 3; count of bases not matched to a gene: 2. There are 14 residues in the CDR3. Germline CDR1 is SGHRS and CDR2 is YFSETQ. The CDR3 sequence is CASSRDRGTDTQYF. The CDR3 DNA is TGCGCCAGCAGCCGGGACAGGGGAACAGATACGCAGTATTTT.

This clone was detected a few times. CDR3 nucleotide sequence: TGTGCCAGTAGTATTAGCGGGAACACTGAAGCTTTCTTT. It specifies CASSISGNTEAFF. The chain combines TRBV19 with TRBJ1-1; D is uncertain. The V and J ends lost 3 bases and 1 base respectively, with 6 bases between them. There are 13 residues in the CDR3. Per germline, CDR1 LNHDA and CDR2 SQIVND (reference sequence).

V and J are TRBV13 and TRBJ2-7; D call uncertain. Per germline, CDR1 PRHDT and CDR2 FYEKMQ (reference sequence). V dropped 5 bases and J dropped 0 bases, with 8 bases sitting between them. The CDR3 is 13 amino acids. The CDR3, as DNA: TGTGCCAGCAGCGCCCCGAGCTCCTACGAGCAGTACTTC. Encoded protein: CASSAPSSYEQYF.

The J gene is TRBJ1-5, the V gene TRBV5-6; perhaps TRBD1 as D (6 bases). With 3 bases removed from V and 6 bases from J, the gap between germline ends came to 10 bases. Germline values: CDR1 SGHDT, CDR2 YYEEEE. The CDR3 is 13 amino acids. CDR3 in amino acids: CASSSGQTQPQHF. In nucleotides, the CDR3 is TGTGCCAGCAGCTCAGGACAGACTCAGCCCCAGCATTTT.

J is TRBJ1-1 and V is TRBV27; D uncertain. This CDR3 is 15 amino acids long. Germline CDR1 MNHEY, CDR2 SMNVEV (reference sequence). Trimming removed 0 bases at V and 5 bases at J, with 13 bases between. The CDR3 spells CASSLSQKPHTEAFF. The CDR3 DNA sequence: TGTGCCAGCAGTTTATCTCAAAAACCCCATACTGAAGCTTTCTTT.

The rearrangement uses TRBV11-3 and TRBJ2-5; D tentatively reads TRBD1 or TRBD2 (5 bases each). The CDR3 has 14 amino acids. From germline, CDR1 is SGHNT and CDR2 YENEEA. V lost 5 bases, J lost 1 base, and 11 bases lay in between. CDR3 in amino acids: CASSVVGPQETQYF. CDR3 in DNA: TGTGCCAGCAGCGTAGTGGGACCCCAAGAGACCCAGTACTTC.

Here the CDR3 reads CASSDTLAGGRWQFF. The CDR3 DNA follows: TGCGCCAGCAGCGATACACTAGCGGGGGGGCGTTGGCAGTTCTTC. J is TRBJ2-1 and V is TRBV5-1; TRBD2 matches at 13 bases. The CDR3 is 15 residues long. The ends lost 4 bases at V and 12 bases at J; junction bases unmatched: 10. The germline gives CDR1 SGHRS, CDR2 YFSETQ. The full variable domain, completed using reference TRBV5-1 and TRBJ2-1, is KAGVTQTPRYLIKTRGQQVTLSCSPISGHRSVSWYQQTPGQGLQFLFEYFSETQRNKGNFPGRFSGRQFSNSRSEMNVSTLELGDSALYLCASSDTLAGGRWQFFGPGTRLTVL.

The CDR3 region has the DNA TGTGCCACCAGCAGAGTTTTGTCGGGCAATCAGCCCCAGCATTTT. It is translated as CATSRVLSGNQPQHF. This chain links TRBV15 with TRBJ1-5; no clear D. The CDR3 spans 15 residues. Germline CDR1 is LNHNV and CDR2 is YYDKDF (reference sequence). The germline V and J ends were trimmed by 1 base and 2 bases, with 9 bases remaining between them. Full variable domain (rest looked up from reference TRBV15 and TRBJ1-5): DAMVIQNPRYQVTQFGKPVTLSCSQTLNHNVMYWYQQKSSQAPKLLFHYYDKDFNNEADTPDNFQSRRPNTSFCFLDIRSPGLGDTAMYLCATSRVLSGNQPQHFGDGTRLSIL.

This chain uses TRBV9 with TRBJ2-3; the match to TRBD2 covers 7 bases. This CDR3 is 16 amino acids long. Germline V lookup: CDR1 SGDLS, CDR2 YYNGEE. The V gene end was trimmed by 3 bases and the J gene end by 1 base; junction bases not matched to a gene: 8. CDR3 DNA: TGTGCCAGCAGCGAGGTGAGCGGGGTCGGCACAGATACGCAGTATTTT. Encoded protein: CASSEVSGVGTDTQYF.

The chain links TRBV4-1 to TRBJ2-7; D possibly corresponds to TRBD2 (6 bases). This CDR3 comprises 13 residues. The ends were cut back, 1 base at V and 7 bases at J, with 11 bases in the middle. Germline CDR1 reads MGHRA; CDR2 reads YSYEKL. CDR3 loop: CASSQVGLNEQYF. CDR3 in DNA: TGCGCCAGCAGCCAAGTTGGACTAAATGAGCAGTACTTC.

The chain carries TRBV6-5 and TRBJ2-1, with 9 bases aligning to TRBD2. The CDR3 consists of 13 residues. Trimming took 5 bases from V and 8 from J; bases not matched to a gene: 4. From germline, CDR1 is MNHEY and CDR2 SVGAGI. The CDR3 region is CASSSGGLDEQFF. The CDR3 coding sequence is TGTGCCAGCAGTAGCGGGGGGCTGGATGAGCAGTTCTTC.

The rearrangement joins TRBV27 to TRBJ1-5; 8 positions match TRBD1. This CDR3 contains 15 residues. From germline, CDR1 is MNHEY and CDR2 SMNVEV (reference sequence). Trimming at V came to 6 bases and at J to 3 bases, leaving 7 bases not matched to a gene. CDR3 amino acids: CASSQGQASNQPQHF. In DNA form, the CDR3 reads TGTGCCAGCAGCCAGGGACAGGCATCCAATCAGCCCCAGCATTTT.